A single sample gave rise to the 10 T cell receptor beta chains below, sequenced in a study of human T cells and chemical hapten exposure. Via MiXCR, TCRdb re-called the RACE reads, giving one row per CDR3 protein. The table lists a few hundred thousand distinct CDR3 sequences, 4.5% to 5.5% of them singletons. Time point of the sample: pre-sensitization, week 0. Specified treatment: therapeutic diphenylcyclopropenone sensitization with weekly scalp DPC. Sample: whole blood, taken in connection with sensitization to the hapten diphenylcyclopropenone (DPC). These receptor sequences come from a woman aged 18-30 years with alopecia areata. Some clones in this sample may be carry-over from other donors' samples.

In this sample, this clonotype turned up a few times. The chain employs TRBV6-2 or TRBV6-3 and TRBJ1-1; D not certain. V shed 2 bases and J shed 1 base, with 5 bases lying between them. This CDR3 is built from 13 residues. Germline CDR1 is MNHEY and CDR2 is SVGEGT. The CDR3 bases are TGTGCCAGCAGTTACGACTGGAACACTGAAGCTTTCTTT. This translates into CASSYDWNTEAFF.

This clonotype was counted at least ten times. J is TRBJ1-5 and V is TRBV4-3; D gene ambiguous. The CDR3 has 13 amino acids. Trimming removed 5 bases from V and 0 bases from J, with 5 bases in between. Germline CDR1 LGHNA, CDR2 YSLEER. The CDR3 region has the DNA TGCGCCAGCAGCGTTGATAGCAATCAGCCCCAGCATTTT. Translated, it gives CASSVDSNQPQHF.

This clonotype has a handful of counts. The V gene is TRBV5-1, the J gene TRBJ2-5, with D possibly being TRBD1 (6 bases). Trimming pared 1 base from V and 5 bases from J, leaving 12 bases between. The CDR3 sequence is 14 residues long. CDR1 SGHRS and CDR2 YFSETQ come from the germline V gene. CDR3 amino acids: CASSLWGPGETQYF. CDR3 DNA: TGCGCCAGCAGCTTGTGGGGGCCCGGGGAGACCCAGTACTTC. The complete variable domain, with remaining parts taken from reference TRBV5-1 and TRBJ2-5, reads KAGVTQTPRYLIKTRGQQVTLSCSPISGHRSVSWYQQTPGQGLQFLFEYFSETQRNKGNFPGRFSGRQFSNSRSEMNVSTLELGDSALYLCASSLWGPGETQYFGPGTRLLVL.

The chain joins TRBV28 to TRBJ1-4, with 7 bases identical to TRBD1. The trim removed 6 bases at V and 8 bases at J, leaving 0 bases unmatched. Looked up from germline, CDR1 is MDHEN and CDR2 is SYDVKM. The CDR3 is 11 residues long. This chain's CDR3 is CASRQGEKLFF. The CDR3, as DNA: TGTGCCAGCAGACAGGGGGAAAAACTGTTTTTT.

The rearrangement links TRBV27 to TRBJ2-7; TRBD2 is a possible D gene (6 bases). The V and J ends lost 7 bases and 1 base respectively, with 14 bases between them. This CDR3 is 14 amino acids long. Germline V lookup: CDR1 MNHEY, CDR2 SMNVEV (reference sequence). For the CDR3, the DNA is TGTGCCAGCAAGAACCAGGGAGGTTCCTACGAGCAGTACTTC. Translation: CASKNQGGSYEQYF.

Turning to this clonotype: A read error may be the cause here, since a much bigger clone is one base away. The chain recombines TRBV19 with TRBJ1-5; 9 bases align to TRBD1. CDR1 and CDR2 from the germline V gene are LNHDA and SQIVND (reference sequence). The CDR3 is 14 residues long. The CDR3 region is CASSGTGKNHPQHF. CDR3 DNA: TGTGCCAGTAGTGGGACAGGGAAGAATCATCCCCAGCATTTT.

This clonotype was seen at least ten times. This chain links TRBV10-3 with TRBJ2-4; D gene uncertain. The CDR3 extends over 15 amino acids. V was trimmed by 0 bases and J by 0 bases, leaving 6 bases between them. In germline, CDR1 is ENHRY, CDR2 SYGVKD. The CDR3 here is CAISESGIAKNIQYF. In DNA form, the CDR3 reads TGTGCCATCAGTGAGTCGGGGATAGCCAAAAACATTCAGTACTTC.

This clonotype has only a few counts. The chain carries TRBV6-6 and TRBJ1-5; D unresolved. Trimming removed 6 bases from V and 5 bases from J, with 11 bases in between. The germline V gene encodes CDR1 MNHNY and CDR2 SVGAGI (reference sequence). This CDR3 region has 13 residues. CDR3 amino acids: CASRVRKDQPQHF. CDR3 DNA: TGTGCCAGCAGAGTACGAAAGGATCAGCCCCAGCATTTT.

This clonotype has only a few counts. The chain links TRBV20-1 to TRBJ1-1; no firm D call. The CDR3 is made up of 11 amino acids. Germline V gene lookup returns CDR1 DFQATT and CDR2 SNEGSKA (reference sequence). The V gene lost 3 bases and the J gene lost 7 bases, with 9 bases spanning the gap. CDR3 residues: CSARSLIEAFF. CDR3 nucleotides: TGCAGTGCTAGGAGCCTAATTGAAGCTTTCTTT.

This clonotype was seen a few times. The chain combines TRBV3-1 with TRBJ2-2; perhaps TRBD2 as D (6 bases). V lost 0 bases, J lost 0 bases, and 11 bases lay in between. The germline V gene has CDR1 LGHDT and CDR2 YNNKEL (reference sequence). The CDR3 is 17 residues long. The CDR3 DNA reads TGTGCCAGCAGCCAAGACTTTCCGGGAGCGAACACCGGGGAGCTGTTTTTT. Encoded protein: CASSQDFPGANTGELFF.